A selection of T cell receptor beta chains follows, all from one sample in a study of sequential checkpoint blockade in melanoma. Generated by immunoSEQ multiplex PCR, the TCRdb table keeps only in-frame clones and is missing some. Of about 40,000 clones detected, 86% appear once; the ten largest clones hold around 12%. Source: CD8+ T cells sorted from blood (inferred from file names), taken from a patient given nivolumab and ipilimumab in sequence. The origin of the receptors is a human donor with melanoma. Each CDR3 is given with its conserved first and last residue. D genes are given only for firm matches. A clone size is listed for some rows: how often the clone was seen (once, few, many), or a class if it is expanded.

d_call | j_call | clone_size | v_call | cdr3_nt | cdr3_aa
TRBD1 | TRBJ1-1 | . | TRBV4-1 | TGCGCCAGCAGCCGACCCGGACAGGGGATCACTGAAGCTTTCTTT | CASSRPGQGITEAFF
TRBD1 | TRBJ1-5 | . | TRBV9 | TGTGCCAGCAGCCTGGGACAGGGGGCTTTTCAGCCCCAGCATTTT | CASSLGQGAFQPQHF
TRBD1 | TRBJ1-5 | . | TRBV4-1 | TGCGCCAGCAGCCAATCGGGAGGGGGCGCAGGGGTGAATCAGCCCCAGCATTTT | CASSQSGGGAGVNQPQHF
. | TRBJ2-1 | . | TRBV27 | TGTGCCAGCAGTTTGTTCAATTTTTACAATGAGCAGTTCTTC | CASSLFNFYNEQFF
. | TRBJ2-7 | . | TRBV7-9 | TGTGCCAGCAGCAGCGGCGACCGCTCCTACGAGCAGTACTTC | CASSSGDRSYEQYF
TRBD1 | TRBJ2-5 | . | TRBV28 | TGTGCCACAATTTTGACAGGGATGGAGACCCAGTACTTC | CATILTGMETQYF
. | TRBJ2-3 | . | TRBV2 | TGTGCCAGCAGTGAACCGGTCCCTGTCTTCGCAGATACGCAGTATTTT | CASSEPVPVFADTQYF
. | TRBJ2-7 | . | TRBV19 | TGTGCCAGTAATCCACCAAACACAGGGATGCAGTACTTC | CASNPPNTGMQYF
. | TRBJ2-1 | . | TRBV19 | TGTGCCAGTAGTATTAGCCCCGTACCCTACAATGAGCAGTTCTTC | CASSISPVPYNEQFF
. | TRBJ2-3 | once | TRBV5-6 | TGTGCCAGCAGCTTACGGCCAGCTGGGCGCACAGATACGCAGTATTTT | CASSLRPAGRTDTQYF
TRBD2 | TRBJ2-1 | . | TRBV29-1 | TGCAGCGTTCGGTCTAGCGGGAGTCTCTACAATGAGCAGTTCTTC | CSVRSSGSLYNEQFF
. | TRBJ2-2 | . | TRBV4-1 | TGCGCCAGCAGCCAGAGGGCGAGCGGGGAGCTGTTTTTT | CASSQRASGELFF
. | TRBJ2-7 | . | TRBV30 | TGTGCCTGGACACGGAGCGCCTCCTACGAGCAGTACTTC | CAWTRSASYEQYF
TRBD1 | TRBJ2-1 | . | TRBV5-6 | TGTGCCAGCAGCTTGGGGACAGGATCCTACAATGAGCAGTTCTTC | CASSLGTGSYNEQFF
TRBD1 | TRBJ1-2 | . | TRBV5-6 | TGTGCCAGCAGCTTGGCCGAGACAGGGTACTATGGCTACACCTTC | CASSLAETGYYGYTF
. | TRBJ2-3 | . | TRBV7-2 | TGTGCCAGCAGCTTAGTCCTCTCAGATACGCAGTATTTT | CASSLVLSDTQYF
TRBD2 | TRBJ2-7 | . | TRBV27 | TGTGCCAGCAGTTTAGCGGCGGGAGGGTACAGATCCCCACCCTACGAGCAGTACTTC | CASSLAAGGYRSPPYEQYF
. | TRBJ2-7 | . | TRBV7-6 | TGTGCCAGCAGCTCTCGAAGAGACGAGCAGTACTTC | CASSSRRDEQYF
TRBD2 | TRBJ2-1 | . | TRBV27 | TGTGCCAGCAGTTTGGGACTAGCGGGAGTCGATGAGCAGTTCTTC | CASSLGLAGVDEQFF
TRBD1 | TRBJ1-2 | . | TRBV28 | TGTGCCAGCAGTCAACACAGGGGTTCAACGGACTATGGCTACACCTTC | CASSQHRGSTDYGYTF
TRBD1 | TRBJ2-5 | . | TRBV6-5 | TGTGCCAGCAGTTACTCCCGGGACAGGGAACAAGAGACCCAGTACTTC | CASSYSRDREQETQYF
TRBD2 | TRBJ2-7 | . | TRBV27 | TGTGCCAGCAGTCCTGGACTAGCCCCCTACGAGCAGTACTTC | CASSPGLAPYEQYF
. | TRBJ2-3 | . | TRBV7-9 | TGTGCCAGCAGCAAGAAGCAGGTTTCGCTTGCAGATACGCAGTATTTT | CASSKKQVSLADTQYF
. | TRBJ1-5 | . | TRBV2 | TGTGCCAGCACCGGGGGGGCGTGGAATCAGCCCCAGCATTTT | CASTGGAWNQPQHF
. | TRBJ2-7 | . | TRBV19 | TGTGCCAGTAGTATAGCCGGAGGAGCCTACGAGCAGTACTTC | CASSIAGGAYEQYF
. | TRBJ1-1 | . | TRBV10-2 | TGCGCCAGCAGTGACAGGTTCGGTCACACTGAAGCTTTCTTT | CASSDRFGHTEAFF
TRBD2 | TRBJ2-1 | . | TRBV9 | TGTGCCAGCAGCGTAGTAGCGGGAGGCTACAATGAGCAGTTCTTC | CASSVVAGGYNEQFF
. | TRBJ1-5 | . | TRBV19 | TGTGCCAGTAGTCAGAAGTATAGCAATCAGCCCCAGCATTTT | CASSQKYSNQPQHF
TRBD2 | TRBJ2-1 | . | TRBV13 | TGTGCCAGCAGCTTAGCCGGGACTAGCGGATATTACAATGAGCAGTTCTTC | CASSLAGTSGYYNEQFF
. | TRBJ1-2 | . | TRBV27 | TGTGCCAGCAGTTTAAAACCCGTGACTCATGGCTACACCTTC | CASSLKPVTHGYTF
. | TRBJ1-2 | . | TRBV4-2 | TGTGCCAGCAGCCAAGATGTGAGCGGGGGTGGCGGCTACACCTTC | CASSQDVSGGGGYTF
TRBD2 | TRBJ2-1 | once | TRBV4-1 | TGCGCCAGCAGCCAAGGGGGGACTAGTTTCTTCGGTGAGCAGTTCTTC | CASSQGGTSFFGEQFF